A selection of T cell receptor beta chains follows, all from one sample in a study of human T cells and chemical hapten exposure. TCRdb used MiXCR to reprocess the RACE reads, holding one entry per CDR3 protein. The sample includes some 84,000 distinct CDR3 sequences, about 9.4% of them seen just once. The sequenced sample was whole blood, obtained in connection with sensitization to the hapten diphenylcyclopropenone (DPC). The receptors stem from a woman in her forties or fifties with alopecia areata. Some clones in this sample may be carry-over from other donors' samples. The CDR3 runs from the conserved cysteine through the conserved F or W. The D gene is left open where the match is weak. A row's size may be missing; if present it is once, few, many or a size class.

j_gene,d_gene,v_gene,abundance,CDR3aa,CDR3nt
TRBJ1-1,NA,TRBV27,NA,CATRATYTEAFF,TGTGCCACCAGGGCAACCTACACTGAAGCTTTCTTT
TRBJ2-7,NA,TRBV24-1,NA,CATSDLIASSAFYEQYF,TGTGCCACCAGTGATTTGATTGCAAGTTCAGCCTTCTACGAGCAGTACTTC
TRBJ1-1,NA,TRBV7-4,many,CASSLVARANTEAFF,TGTGCCAGCAGCTTAGTTGCCAGGGCGAACACTGAAGCTTTCTTT
TRBJ1-2,NA,TRBV18,many,CASSSWEDAGYTF,TGTGCCAGCTCGTCTTGGGAGGACGCGGGCTACACCTTC
TRBJ1-2,NA,TRBV2,few,CASREQTGNYGYTF,TGTGCCAGCAGGGAACAGACTGGGAACTATGGCTACACCTTC
TRBJ1-2,TRBD1,TRBV29-1,few,CSASTGTNYGYTF,TGCAGCGCCTCGACAGGGACTAACTATGGCTACACCTTC
TRBJ1-2,NA,TRBV7-2,many,CASNYIGGDGYTF,TGTGCCAGCAACTACATTGGGGGGGATGGCTACACCTTC
TRBJ2-2,NA,TRBV20-1,many,CSARKGTTGELFF,TGCAGTGCTAGGAAAGGGACTACCGGGGAGCTGTTTTTT
TRBJ2-3,NA,TRBV7-6,few,CASSLASFTDTQYF,TGTGCCAGCAGCTTAGCGAGCTTCACAGATACGCAGTATTTT
TRBJ1-2,NA,TRBV28,few,CASLVTGSYGYTF,TGTGCCAGCCTAGTTACAGGGTCCTATGGCTACACCTTC
TRBJ2-7,NA,TRBV29-1,many,CSVGGGPYEQYF,TGCAGCGTTGGCGGCGGACCCTACGAGCAGTACTTC
TRBJ1-2,TRBD1,TRBV7-2,many,CASSLKTGPNYGYTF,TGTGCCAGCAGCTTAAAGACAGGGCCCAACTATGGCTACACCTTC
TRBJ2-3,NA,TRBV5-4,many,CASSLLVAAITDTQYF,TGTGCCAGCAGCTTGCTGGTTGCGGCCATCACAGATACGCAGTATTTT
TRBJ2-2,TRBD1,TRBV25-1,many,CASSAGDRGRAGELFF,TGTGCCAGCAGTGCAGGGGACAGGGGGCGTGCCGGGGAGCTGTTTTTT
TRBJ2-2,NA,TRBV11-2,few,CASSPPRRAMNTGELFF,TGTGCCAGCAGCCCACCCCGCCGAGCTATGAACACCGGGGAGCTGTTTTTT
TRBJ2-3,TRBD2,TRBV7-2,few,CASSLYTSGRATDTQYF,TGTGCCAGCAGCTTATATACTAGCGGGAGGGCCACAGATACGCAGTATTTT
TRBJ2-2,NA,TRBV28,many,CASSPWVGENTGELFF,TGTGCCAGCAGCCCCTGGGTGGGGGAGAACACCGGGGAGCTGTTTTTT
TRBJ2-7,TRBD2,TRBV28,many,CASRGSGTTIYYEQYF,TGTGCCAGCAGGGGAAGCGGGACTACCATTTACTACGAGCAGTACTTC
TRBJ2-6,TRBD1,TRBV7-2,NA,CASSFRTGAVSGANVLTF,TGTGCCAGCAGCTTCCGGACAGGGGCTGTCTCTGGGGCCAACGTCCTGACTTTC
TRBJ2-7,TRBD2,TRBV7-9,NA,CASSPGGSGILLYEQYF,TGTGCCAGCAGCCCCGGTGGTAGCGGGATTCTGCTCTACGAGCAGTACTTC
TRBJ2-2,NA,TRBV4-3,many,CASSQGFRGRTGELFF,TGCGCCAGCAGCCAAGGATTCAGGGGTAGGACCGGGGAGCTGTTTTTT
TRBJ1-2,TRBD1,TRBV7-8,NA,CASSPKGQPQWGYTF,TGTGCCAGCAGCCCCAAGGGACAGCCCCAGTGGGGCTACACCTTC
TRBJ2-5,TRBD2,TRBV5-1,few,CASKKRDIFQETQYF,TGCGCCAGTAAAAAGCGGGATATCTTCCAAGAGACCCAGTACTTC
TRBJ2-5,NA,TRBV7-9,few,CASSRITETQYF,TGTGCCAGCAGCCGCATAACGGAGACCCAGTACTTC
TRBJ1-1,NA,TRBV15,NA,CATSRDLGKGEAFF,TGTGCCACCAGCAGAGATCTGGGGAAAGGTGAAGCTTTCTTT
TRBJ2-6,NA,TRBV28,NA,CASSIQIAAGANVLTF,TGTGCCAGCAGCATTCAGATCGCCGCTGGGGCCAACGTCCTGACTTTC
TRBJ2-3,TRBD2,TRBV6-2/TRBV6-3,NA,CALAAGGYADTQYF,TGTGCCCTCGCAGCGGGAGGGTACGCAGATACGCAGTATTTT
TRBJ2-7,TRBD2,TRBV5-5,NA,CASSIGLAGGYEQYF,TGTGCCAGCAGTATCGGACTAGCGGGGGGCTACGAGCAGTACTTC
TRBJ2-1,NA,TRBV6-2/TRBV6-3,NA,CASSYFGGLVSEQFF,TGTGCCAGCAGTTACTTTGGGGGGCTGGTGAGTGAGCAGTTCTTC
TRBJ2-5,TRBD2,TRBV11-3,many,CASSSSGSGGTQYF,TGTGCCAGCAGCTCAAGCGGGAGCGGGGGGACCCAGTACTTC
TRBJ1-3,NA,TRBV12-3/TRBV12-4,NA,CASSLADSGNTIYF,TGTGCCAGCAGTTTGGCCGACTCTGGAAACACCATATATTTT
TRBJ2-7,NA,TRBV25-1,few,CASSEFGEQYF,TGTGCCAGCAGTGAATTTGGGGAGCAGTACTTC
TRBJ2-1,NA,TRBV9,once,CASSVDRTLYNEQFF,TGTGCCAGCAGCGTAGATCGGACTTTATACAATGAGCAGTTCTTC
TRBJ2-2,NA,TRBV2,few,CASSNPRDAWGGELFF,TGTGCCAGCAGTAACCCCCGGGACGCCTGGGGCGGGGAGCTGTTTTTT
TRBJ2-7,TRBD1,TRBV29-1,NA,CSVEPGTGVYEQYF,TGCAGCGTTGAACCCGGGACAGGGGTCTACGAGCAGTACTTC
TRBJ1-5,NA,TRBV28,NA,CASKGGQPQHF,TGTGCCAGCAAGGGCGGTCAGCCCCAGCATTTT
TRBJ1-1,NA,TRBV7-6,many,CASSLNTEAFF,TGTGCCAGCAGCCTGAACACTGAAGCTTTCTTT
TRBJ2-1,TRBD2,TRBV20-1,many,CSARETSGSYEQFF,TGCAGTGCTAGAGAGACTAGCGGGAGTTATGAGCAGTTCTTC
TRBJ1-1,TRBD1,TRBV20-1,many,CSARDYRGYTEAFF,TGCAGTGCTAGAGACTACAGGGGGTACACTGAAGCTTTCTTT